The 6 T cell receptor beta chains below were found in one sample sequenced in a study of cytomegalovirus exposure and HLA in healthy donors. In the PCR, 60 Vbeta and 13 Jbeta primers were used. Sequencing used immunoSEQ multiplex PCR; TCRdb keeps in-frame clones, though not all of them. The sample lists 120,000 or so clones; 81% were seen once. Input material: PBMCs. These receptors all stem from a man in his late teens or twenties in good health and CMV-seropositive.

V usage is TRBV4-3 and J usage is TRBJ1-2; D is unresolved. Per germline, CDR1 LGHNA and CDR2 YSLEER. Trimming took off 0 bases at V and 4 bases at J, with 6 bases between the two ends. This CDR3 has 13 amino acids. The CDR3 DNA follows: TGCGCCAGCAGCCAAGAGAGGTCCTATGGCTACACCTTC. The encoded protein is CASSQERSYGYTF.

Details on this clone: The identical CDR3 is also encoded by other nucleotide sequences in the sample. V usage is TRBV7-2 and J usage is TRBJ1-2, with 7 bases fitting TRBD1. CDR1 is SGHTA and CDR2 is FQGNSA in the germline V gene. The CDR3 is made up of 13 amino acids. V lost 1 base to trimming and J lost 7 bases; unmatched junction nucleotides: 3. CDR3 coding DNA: TGTGCCAGCAGCTTAGGACAGGGTCGTGGCTACACCTTC. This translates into CASSLGQGRGYTF.

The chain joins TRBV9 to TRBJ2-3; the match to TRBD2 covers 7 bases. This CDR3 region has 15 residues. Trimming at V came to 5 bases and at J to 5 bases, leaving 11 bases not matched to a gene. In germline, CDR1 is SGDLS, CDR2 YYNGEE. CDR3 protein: CASSPPGRGGDTQYF. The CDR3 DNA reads TGTGCCAGCAGTCCACCGGGCCGCGGGGGAGATACGCAGTATTTT.

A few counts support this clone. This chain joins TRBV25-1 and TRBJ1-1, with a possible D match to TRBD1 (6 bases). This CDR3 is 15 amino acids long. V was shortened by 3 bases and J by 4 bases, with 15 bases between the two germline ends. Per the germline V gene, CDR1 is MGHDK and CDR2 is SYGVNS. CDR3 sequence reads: CASSDIGRGGTEAFF. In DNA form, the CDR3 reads TGTGCCAGCAGTGATATCGGCAGGGGCGGCACTGAAGCTTTCTTT.

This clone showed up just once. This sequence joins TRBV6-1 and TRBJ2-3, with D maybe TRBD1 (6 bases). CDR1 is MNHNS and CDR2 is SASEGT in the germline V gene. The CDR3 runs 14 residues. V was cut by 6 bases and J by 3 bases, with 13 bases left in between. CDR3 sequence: CASRDLDSTDTQYF. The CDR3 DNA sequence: TGTGCCAGCAGAGACTTGGACAGTACAGATACGCAGTATTTT.

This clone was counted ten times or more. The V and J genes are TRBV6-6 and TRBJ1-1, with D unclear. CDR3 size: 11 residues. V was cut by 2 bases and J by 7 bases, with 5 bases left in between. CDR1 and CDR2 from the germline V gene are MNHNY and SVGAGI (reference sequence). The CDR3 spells CASSYGNEAFF. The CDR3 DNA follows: TGTGCCAGCAGTTACGGCAATGAAGCTTTCTTT.